The rows below give T cell receptor beta chains drawn from one sample of a study of blood T cell repertoires in COVID-19. Assay used: immunoSEQ multiplex PCR; TCRdb lists only in-frame clones, some missing. This sample has fewer than 70,000 clones, with 85% found just once. Sequenced: peripheral blood. The source of these receptors is an elderly man with acute or convalescent COVID-19. The CDR3 runs from the conserved cysteine through the conserved F or W. D genes are given only for firm matches. Some rows have no size entry. The others give once, few or many, or a class for an expanded clone.

J gene: TRBJ1-5
D gene: -
clone size: -
V gene: TRBV11-2
CDR3 DNA: TGTGCCAGCAGCTTAGGCATGGGCAGGGGAGTCAATCAGCCCCAGCATTTT
CDR3 protein: CASSLGMGRGVNQPQHF

J gene: TRBJ1-2
D gene: -
clone size: -
V gene: TRBV2
CDR3 DNA: TGTGCCAGCCTAAGGGAAGGGGCTGAGGGCTACACCTTC
CDR3 protein: CASLREGAEGYTF

J gene: TRBJ2-3
D gene: TRBD2
clone size: -
V gene: TRBV3-1/TRBV3-2
CDR3 DNA: TGTGCCAGCAGCCGGGGCGGGAGGGCCGGGGCAGATACGCAGTATTTT
CDR3 protein: CASSRGGRAGADTQYF

J gene: TRBJ2-1
D gene: TRBD2
clone size: -
V gene: TRBV27
CDR3 DNA: TGTGCCAGCAGTCCTACTAGCGGGAGGGCCAACAATGAGCAGTTCTTC
CDR3 protein: CASSPTSGRANNEQFF

J gene: TRBJ1-1
D gene: TRBD1
clone size: -
V gene: TRBV11-2
CDR3 DNA: TGTGCCAGCAGCTCACAGAATCGCGGGACAGGGAACACTGAAGCTTTCTTT
CDR3 protein: CASSSQNRGTGNTEAFF

J gene: TRBJ1-2
D gene: -
clone size: few
V gene: TRBV6-5
CDR3 DNA: TGTGCCAGCAGGGGGCCGGGTCCTGGGCCTTATGGCTACACCTTC
CDR3 protein: CASRGPGPGPYGYTF

J gene: TRBJ2-5
D gene: TRBD2
clone size: -
V gene: TRBV7-7
CDR3 DNA: TGTGCCACCCCAGCGGAATCGTACGGAACGACTAGCGTGAACGAGACCCAGTACTTC
CDR3 protein: CATPAESYGTTSVNETQYF

J gene: TRBJ2-2
D gene: -
clone size: -
V gene: TRBV5-1
CDR3 DNA: TGCGCCAGCATTCCCGGTATCCGAGGCGGGGAGCTGTTTTTT
CDR3 protein: CASIPGIRGGELFF

J gene: TRBJ2-7
D gene: TRBD2
clone size: -
V gene: TRBV2
CDR3 DNA: TGTGCCACCACTAGCGCCTACGAGCAGTACTTC
CDR3 protein: CATTSAYEQYF

J gene: TRBJ1-6
D gene: -
clone size: -
V gene: TRBV30
CDR3 DNA: TGTGCCTGGAGTTCTCAGGCGGGAATTTCACCCCTCCACTTT
CDR3 protein: CAWSSQAGISPLHF

J gene: TRBJ2-2
D gene: TRBD2
clone size: -
V gene: TRBV5-1
CDR3 DNA: TGCGCCAGCAGCTTGGCGGGGGGGGCCGGGGAGCTGTTTTTT
CDR3 protein: CASSLAGGAGELFF

J gene: TRBJ2-7
D gene: -
clone size: -
V gene: TRBV27
CDR3 DNA: TGTGCCAGCAGTTTTTACCCCCCCGGGGAGTACTTC
CDR3 protein: CASSFYPPGEYF

J gene: TRBJ1-1
D gene: TRBD1
clone size: -
V gene: TRBV24-1
CDR3 DNA: TGTGCCACCAGCCCGGGACAGGGAGGGTACACTGAAGCTTTCTTT
CDR3 protein: CATSPGQGGYTEAFF

J gene: TRBJ2-2
D gene: -
clone size: -
V gene: TRBV7-2
CDR3 DNA: TGTGCCAGCAGCTTCCACCAGGGGGGCACCGGGGAGCTGTTTTTT
CDR3 protein: CASSFHQGGTGELFF

J gene: TRBJ2-7
D gene: -
clone size: -
V gene: TRBV11-2
CDR3 DNA: TGTGCCAGCAGTTCACAGGTTCGGATCTCCTACGAGCAGTACTTC
CDR3 protein: CASSSQVRISYEQYF

J gene: TRBJ1-1
D gene: TRBD1
clone size: -
V gene: TRBV7-2
CDR3 DNA: TGTGCCAGCAGCTCATCGGGACAGGGGTTAGCTTTCTTT
CDR3 protein: CASSSSGQGLAFF

J gene: TRBJ1-5
D gene: TRBD1
clone size: -
V gene: TRBV30
CDR3 DNA: TGTGCCTGGCGGAACAGGGGACGCAATCAGCCCCAGCATTTT
CDR3 protein: CAWRNRGRNQPQHF

J gene: TRBJ2-7
D gene: -
clone size: -
V gene: TRBV28
CDR3 DNA: TGTGCCAGCAGCCCAGGGGGGTATTCCTACGAGCAGTACTTC
CDR3 protein: CASSPGGYSYEQYF